This T cell receptor (beta chain) appears in the sequencing data of a study of blood T cell repertoires in COVID-19. Profiled with immunoSEQ multiplex PCR; TCRdb holds only in-frame clones, not every one. This table has 250,000 to 300,000 clones, almost 85% appearing once. CDR1 is SQVTM and CDR2 is ANQGSEA in the germline V gene. Trimming took 6 bases from V and 6 from J, leaving 8 bases between them. CDR3 length: 10 amino acids. Source material: peripheral blood. The receptor was isolated from a man aged 45-65 years with active or convalescent COVID-19. This rearrangement joins TRBV29-1 to TRBJ1-2; the D gene is possibly TRBD1 (5 bases). The CDR3 nucleotides read TGCAGCGTGACAGAGGATGGCTACACCTTC. Its protein product is CSVTEDGYTF.